Each of the 24 T cell receptor beta chains below was sequenced from the same sample in a study of blood T cell repertoires in COVID-19. Clones were read by immunoSEQ multiplex PCR, and TCRdb kept only the in-frame ones, dropping some. Among under 100,000 clones listed, roughly 84% were seen once. Material for sequencing was peripheral blood. The source of these receptors is a woman older than 75 with COVID-19, enrolled during active disease.

This chain connects TRBV19 to TRBJ2-7; 8 bases match TRBD2. The CDR3 consists of 14 residues. V gave up 3 bases and J gave up 12 bases; unmatched junction bases: 13. CDR1 LNHDA and CDR2 SQIVND come from the germline V gene (reference sequence). The CDR3 DNA reads as TGTGCCAGTAGTATCCCGGGAGGGCCCGGAGTTCTGTACTTC. This translates into CASSIPGGPGVLYF.

V and J are TRBV7-2 and TRBJ2-3, with D perhaps matching TRBD2 (6 bases). Looked up from germline, CDR1 is SGHTA and CDR2 is FQGNSA. This CDR3 comprises 14 residues. The V end lost 1 base, the J end lost 4 bases, and 9 bases lay between the germline ends. CDR3: CASSLEGLPDTQYF. CDR3 in DNA: TGTGCCAGCAGCTTAGAAGGACTACCAGATACGCAGTATTTT.

The chain recombines TRBV28 with TRBJ2-2; 7 positions match TRBD1. This CDR3 has 17 residues. From germline, CDR1 is MDHEN and CDR2 SYDVKM. Losses at the gene ends were 4 bases for V and 1 base for J; bases not matched to a gene: 9. The CDR3 sequence is CASSSYRQGRNTGELFF. CDR3 DNA sequence: TGTGCCAGCAGTTCTTATCGACAGGGTAGGAACACCGGGGAGCTGTTTTTT. The entire variable domain, with the rest obtained from reference TRBV28 and TRBJ2-2, is as follows: DVKVTQSSRYLVKRTGEKVFLECVQDMDHENMFWYRQDPGLGLRLIYFSYDVKMKEKGDIPEGYSVSREKKERFSLILESASTNQTSMYLCASSSYRQGRNTGELFFGEGSRLTVL.

The genes are TRBV7-2 and TRBJ2-7, with TRBD1 matching 7 bases. Germline trimming cut 1 base from V and 3 bases from J; bases unmatched to any gene: 12. CDR3 length: 17 residues. The V gene's germline CDR1 is SGHTA and CDR2 FQGNSA. In DNA form, the CDR3 reads TGTGCCAGCAGCTTAGAGTCGGTTGGGACAGACCTCTACGAGCAGTACTTC. Its translation: CASSLESVGTDLYEQYF.

In DNA form, the CDR3 reads TGTGCCAGCAGTGAACAGCGGAGCTCCTACAATGAGCAGTTCTTC. It encodes CASSEQRSSYNEQFF. V and J are TRBV2 and TRBJ2-1, with D possibly TRBD2 on 5 matching bases. The germline V gene encodes CDR1 SNHLY and CDR2 FYNNEI. V dropped 2 bases and J dropped 0 bases, with 8 bases sitting between them. This CDR3 spans 15 amino acids.

V is TRBV27 and J is TRBJ2-1; D possibly corresponds to TRBD2 (6 bases). With 6 bases removed from V and 5 bases from J, the gap between germline ends came to 17 bases. Germline-derived CDR1 and CDR2 are MNHEY and SMNVEV (reference sequence). The CDR3 covers 15 residues. This CDR3 reads CASSRGTIYDNEQFF. DNA of the CDR3: TGTGCCAGCAGCCGCGGGACGATTTATGACAATGAGCAGTTCTTC.

The rearrangement uses TRBV7-9 and TRBJ2-3; D unresolved. The germline CDR1 and CDR2 sequences are SEHNR and FQNEAQ (reference sequence). CDR3 length: 17 residues. Trimming removed 0 bases from V and 3 bases from J, with 16 bases in between. CDR3 loop: CASSLATKWKGTDTQYF. The CDR3 DNA follows: TGTGCCAGCAGCTTAGCGACAAAATGGAAAGGAACAGATACGCAGTATTTT. Full variable domain (missing parts from reference TRBV7-9 and TRBJ2-3): DTGVSQNPRHKITKRGQNVTFRCDPISEHNRLYWYRQTLGQGPEFLTYFQNEAQLEKSRLLSDRFSAERPKGSFSTLEIQRTEQGDSAMYLCASSLATKWKGTDTQYFGPGTRLTVL.

This clone was observed a few times. The chain employs TRBV9 and TRBJ2-7; a possible D gene is TRBD2 (6 bases). V shed 4 bases and J shed 6 bases, with 14 bases lying between them. The CDR3 length is 13 residues. Germline V gives CDR1 SGDLS, CDR2 YYNGEE. CDR3: CASSLSSSAEQYF. CDR3 in DNA: TGTGCCAGCAGCTTATCGTCTAGCGCCGAGCAGTACTTC.

This clone was counted between two and nine times. This chain links TRBV19 with TRBJ1-2, with D perhaps matching TRBD1 (6 bases). V shed 6 bases and J shed 4 bases, with 12 bases lying between them. CDR1 and CDR2 from the germline V gene are LNHDA and SQIVND (reference sequence). The CDR3 consists of 13 residues. CDR3 residues: CASRRGARYGYTF. The CDR3 nucleotides read TGTGCCAGTAGGCGGGGGGCACGCTATGGCTACACCTTC. The entire variable domain, with the rest obtained from reference TRBV19 and TRBJ1-2, is as follows: DGGITQSPKYLFRKEGQNVTLSCEQNLNHDAMYWYRQDPGQGLRLIYYSQIVNDFQKGDIAEGYSVSREKKESFPLTVTSAQKNPTAFYLCASRRGARYGYTFGSGTRLTVV.

The chain carries TRBV11-2 and TRBJ2-7; tentatively, D is TRBD2 (6 bases). Trimming pared 3 bases from V and 6 bases from J, leaving 21 bases between. The CDR3 contains 16 residues. Germline CDR1 SGHAT, CDR2 FQNNGV. The CDR3 DNA is TGTGCCAGCAGCTTTATATACGGGAGCCCCTCTAGCGAGCAGTACTTC. Its protein is CASSFIYGSPSSEQYF.

This chain joins TRBV2 and TRBJ2-2; D remains unclear. Germline assignment: CDR1 SNHLY and CDR2 FYNNEI. The CDR3 length is 12 residues. Trimming shortened V by 8 bases and J by 1 base, and 5 bases separated the two germline ends. In nucleotides, the CDR3 is TGTGCCAGCCGAGAGAACACCGGGGAGCTGTTTTTT. It specifies CASRENTGELFF.

The gene calls are TRBV5-1 and TRBJ1-2; 7 bases are shared with TRBD1. The CDR3 has 16 amino acids. Germline V gives CDR1 SGHRS, CDR2 YFSETQ. V trimming: 0 bases; J trimming: 3 bases; junction bases outside the gene matches: 8. The CDR3 here is CASSLEAGGMDYGYTF. In nucleotides, the CDR3 is TGCGCCAGCAGCTTGGAGGCAGGGGGAATGGACTATGGCTACACCTTC.

Concerning this clone itself: A read error may account for a junction end that differs from germline. The chain is built from TRBV12-3 or TRBV12-4 and TRBJ1-2; tentative D call: TRBD1 (5 bases). The length of the CDR3 is 11 residues. CDR3 loop: CASSQFLDTSF. DNA of the CDR3: TGTGCCAGCAGTCAGTTTCTGGACACCAGCTTC.

V and J are TRBV7-2 and TRBJ2-7; 13 nucleotides match TRBD2. The germline V gene encodes CDR1 SGHTA and CDR2 FQGNSA. The CDR3 covers 16 residues. V lost 1 base to trimming and J lost 2 bases; unmatched junction nucleotides: 2. This CDR3 reads CASSLGGLAGTYEQYF. The CDR3, as DNA: TGTGCCAGCAGCTTAGGGGGACTAGCGGGGACCTACGAGCAGTACTTC.

The gene calls are TRBV4-2 and TRBJ2-1; 10 nucleotides align to TRBD2. The CDR3 runs 17 residues. From germline, CDR1 is LGHNA and CDR2 YNFKEQ. Trimming removed 0 bases from V and 8 bases from J; junction bases left unmatched: 10. The CDR3 sequence: CASSQENEAGGPYEQFF. The CDR3 DNA reads TGTGCCAGCAGCCAAGAGAACGAAGCGGGGGGGCCCTATGAGCAGTTCTTC.

This chain links TRBV7-2 with TRBJ2-3; maybe TRBD1 (6 bases). Trimming removed 5 bases at V and 2 bases at J, with 11 bases between. Germline V CDR1 and CDR2: SGHTA, FQGNSA. CDR3 size: 14 residues. The CDR3 DNA sequence: TGTGCCAGCAGCCAGCGGACAGCCACAGATACGCAGTATTTT. It codes for CASSQRTATDTQYF. Full variable domain (rest looked up from reference TRBV7-2 and TRBJ2-3): GAGVSQSPSNKVTEKGKDVELRCDPISGHTALYWYRQSLGQGLEFLIYFQGNSAPDKSGLPSDRFSAERTGGSVSTLTIQRTQQEDSAVYLCASSQRTATDTQYFGPGTRLTVL.

This rearrangement joins TRBV6-5 to TRBJ1-1, with unresolved D. The CDR3 runs 12 residues. V lost 5 bases and J 3 bases, leaving 7 bases between the germline ends. Germline V gene sequence: CDR1 MNHEY, CDR2 SVGAGI. CDR3 nucleotides: TGTGCCAGCAGTCCCGGGTACACTGAAGCTTTCTTT. Its protein is CASSPGYTEAFF.

The V gene is TRBV25-1, the J gene TRBJ2-7; TRBD2 might be the D (5 bases). Germline CDR1 reads MGHDK; CDR2 reads SYGVNS. V was clipped by 5 bases and J by 3 bases, with 14 bases between them. The CDR3 loop spans 14 amino acids. The CDR3 DNA is TGTGCCAGCAGTCCTCGGGATGGTAGCTACGAGCAGTACTTC. Translation: CASSPRDGSYEQYF.

For the CDR3, the DNA is TGCGCCAGCAGCCCCGACAGTAATCAGCCCCAGCATTTT. This encodes CASSPDSNQPQHF. V usage is TRBV5-1 and J usage is TRBJ1-5; weak D call: TRBD1 (5 bases). Germline V gives CDR1 SGHRS, CDR2 YFSETQ. The CDR3 loop spans 13 amino acids. With 4 bases removed from V and 4 bases from J, the gap between germline ends came to 9 bases. Full variable domain (remainder filled in from reference TRBV5-1 and TRBJ1-5): KAGVTQTPRYLIKTRGQQVTLSCSPISGHRSVSWYQQTPGQGLQFLFEYFSETQRNKGNFPGRFSGRQFSNSRSEMNVSTLELGDSALYLCASSPDSNQPQHFGDGTRLSIL.

This rearrangement joins TRBV3-1 (or the pseudogene TRBV3-2) to TRBJ2-7; D not resolved. The V end was cut by 0 bases, the J end by 9 bases, with 9 bases between. Per germline, CDR1 LGHDT and CDR2 YNNKEL (reference sequence). The CDR3 is 12 amino acids. CDR3: CASSQDNSGQYF. The CDR3 DNA reads as TGTGCCAGCAGCCAAGATAATTCGGGGCAGTACTTC.

The rearrangement joins TRBV30 to TRBJ2-7; a possible D gene is TRBD1 (6 bases). The V end lost 3 bases, the J end lost 0 bases, and 15 bases lay between the germline ends. CDR1 and CDR2 from the germline V gene are GTSNPN and SVGIG (reference sequence). CDR3 length equals 15 residues. The DNA for the CDR3 is TGTGCCTGGAGACAACCGGGACACGTCTCCTACGAGCAGTACTTC. It encodes CAWRQPGHVSYEQYF.

The chain has TRBV10-3 and TRBJ1-2; TRBD1 matches at 7 bases. V dropped 10 bases and J dropped 9; count of bases not matched to a gene: 17. There are 14 residues in the CDR3. Looked up from germline, CDR1 is ENHRY and CDR2 is SYGVKD. The CDR3: CATSRGQLDDSYTF. The DNA of the CDR3 is TGTGCCACAAGTCGGGGACAGTTGGACGATAGCTACACCTTC.

V and J are TRBV9 and TRBJ2-3, with D unresolved. The CDR3 length is 14 residues. The V gene's germline CDR1 is SGDLS and CDR2 YYNGEE. The V and J ends lost 0 bases and 3 bases respectively, with 8 bases between them. The CDR3 loop reads CASSVEQATDTQYF. CDR3 DNA sequence: TGTGCCAGCAGCGTAGAGCAGGCGACAGATACGCAGTATTTT.

This clone was detected only once. The chain joins TRBV10-3 to TRBJ2-3, with 8 positions matching TRBD1. The CDR3 length is 14 residues. Germline values: CDR1 ENHRY, CDR2 SYGVKD. V shed 5 bases, J shed 5 bases, and the junction held 6 bases outside the gene matches. The CDR3 loop reads CAISPGQEGDTQYF. The DNA for the CDR3 is TGTGCCATCAGTCCGGGACAGGAGGGAGATACGCAGTATTTT.